This TCR beta chain was observed in a study of control samples from healthy donors and cancer patients. Assay used: immunoSEQ multiplex PCR; TCRdb lists only in-frame clones, some missing. The sample has some 70,000 clones; 75% to 85% are singletons. V was pared by 6 bases and J by 1 base, with 4 bases of the junction left unmatched. CDR1 and CDR2 (germline): LNHDA, SQIVND (reference sequence). This CDR3 has 14 residues. Material for sequencing was blood. J is TRBJ1-1 and V is TRBV19; 8 bases agree with TRBD1. This receptor was obtained from a man aged 55 to 70 in good health. In DNA form, the CDR3 reads TGTGCCAGTAGCCCCACAGGGGGGAACACTGAAGCTTTCTTT. Encoded protein: CASSPTGGNTEAFF.